Shown below are 25 T cell receptor beta chains from a single sample sequenced in a study of CD8+CD57+ T cells in acquired aplastic anemia. The template for TCR beta VDJ and CDR3 sequence profiling was genomic DNA. From the reads, TCRdb called clonotypes with MiXCR, one entry per CDR3 protein. The table has around 140,000 distinct CDR3 sequences, around two fifths seen once. The sample was sorted CD4+, CD8+, or CD8+CD57+ T cells (not recorded which) from PBMCs. Source of these receptors: a human donor in good health, serving as a control.

The V gene is TRBV19, the J gene TRBJ1-6; D may be TRBD1 (5 bases). The CDR3 has 15 residues. The germline CDR1 and CDR2 sequences are LNHDA and SQIVND (reference sequence). V dropped 2 bases and J dropped 7 bases, with 12 bases sitting between them. The CDR3 coding sequence is TGTGCCAGTAGTATACTCGGGGGGAACAATTCACCCCTCCACTTT. Its protein is CASSILGGNNSPLHF. Full variable domain (remainder filled in from reference TRBV19 and TRBJ1-6): DGGITQSPKYLFRKEGQNVTLSCEQNLNHDAMYWYRQDPGQGLRLIYYSQIVNDFQKGDIAEGYSVSREKKESFPLTVTSAQKNPTAFYLCASSILGGNNSPLHFGNGTRLTVT.

This clonotype has just one count. The CDR3 DNA reads as TGCAGTGCTAGACTTCAGGGGCCGAATGGCTACACCTTC. Its translation is CSARLQGPNGYTF. This chain links TRBV20-1 with TRBJ1-2; TRBD1 might be the D (6 bases). The ends were cut back, 2 bases at V and 6 bases at J, with 13 bases in the middle. The CDR3 extends over 13 amino acids. Germline CDR1 reads DFQATT; CDR2 reads SNEGSKA (reference sequence).

The chain has TRBV30 and TRBJ1-4; no reliable D call. This CDR3 region has 14 residues. V was shortened by 0 bases and J by 3 bases, with 8 bases between the two germline ends. CDR1 GTSNPN and CDR2 SVGIG come from the germline V gene (reference sequence). CDR3 in amino acids: CAWSVNVSNEKLFF. CDR3 nucleotides: TGTGCCTGGAGTGTGAACGTGTCTAATGAAAAACTGTTTTTT.

This clonotype came up many times. The genes are TRBV7-7 and TRBJ2-5; D not resolved. Germline lookup yields CDR1 SSHAT and CDR2 FNYEAQ (reference sequence). The length of the CDR3 is 13 residues. Trimming removed 2 bases at V and 4 bases at J, with 8 bases between. CDR3 nucleotides: TGTGCCAGCAGCTTATCCCTCCTAGAGACCCAGTACTTC. Translated: CASSLSLLETQYF.

This clonotype was seen ten or more times. The chain employs TRBV2 and TRBJ2-1, with 7 bases aligning to TRBD2. Germline loops: CDR1 SNHLY, CDR2 FYNNEI. V gave up 4 bases and J gave up 0 bases; unmatched junction bases: 6. The CDR3 spans 16 residues. The CDR3, as DNA: TGTGCCAGCAGTGTTGTCGGGAGGAGCTCCTACAATGAGCAGTTCTTC. It translates to CASSVVGRSSYNEQFF.

This clonotype was counted between two and nine times. V usage is TRBV5-5 and J usage is TRBJ2-2; 9 nucleotides match TRBD2. The CDR3 sequence is 15 residues long. Germline CDR1 SGHKS, CDR2 YYEKEE (reference sequence). The V gene end was trimmed by 0 bases and the J gene end by 4 bases; junction bases not matched to a gene: 1. The CDR3 DNA sequence: TGTGCCAGCAGCTTGGAGGGACTAGCCACCGGGGAGCTGTTTTTT. It specifies CASSLEGLATGELFF.

There are a few counts of this clonotype. CDR3 region: CATSSSTSRGEQYF. CDR3 DNA: TGTGCCACCAGCAGTTCAACTAGTCGGGGCGAGCAGTACTTC. V and J are TRBV15 and TRBJ2-7; the D gene is possibly TRBD2 (5 bases). V was trimmed by 3 bases and J by 6 bases, leaving 15 bases between them. Germline CDR1 and CDR2: LNHNV and YYDKDF (reference sequence). The CDR3 loop spans 14 amino acids. Variable domain in full (rest from reference TRBV15 and TRBJ2-7): DAMVIQNPRYQVTQFGKPVTLSCSQTLNHNVMYWYQQKSSQAPKLLFHYYDKDFNNEADTPDNFQSRRPNTSFCFLDIRSPGLGDTAMYLCATSSSTSRGEQYFGPGTRLTVT.

This clonotype has at least ten counts. The chain combines TRBV9 with TRBJ2-2, with unresolved D. Germline values: CDR1 SGDLS, CDR2 YYNGEE. The CDR3 is made up of 14 amino acids. Deletions cut 1 base from V and 3 bases from J, with 7 bases between. CDR3 in DNA: TGTGCCAGCAGCGTACGGTATGACACCGGGGAGCTGTTTTTT. Its protein is CASSVRYDTGELFF. The variable domain in full, completed from reference TRBV9 and TRBJ2-2, reads DSGVTQTPKHLITATGQRVTLRCSPRSGDLSVYWYQQSLDQGLQFLIQYYNGEERAKGNILERFSAQQFPDLHSELNLSSLELGDSALYFCASSVRYDTGELFFGEGSRLTVL.

To note about this clonotype: At one end, the junction sequence differs from germline, possibly due to a read error. The CDR3 DNA is TGTGCCAGCAGCTTATGGTTCGCCCCAGGCTACATCTTC. Translating gives CASSLWFAPGYIF. The chain joins TRBV13 to TRBJ1-2; no clear D. CDR3 length equals 13 residues. From germline, CDR1 is PRHDT and CDR2 FYEKMQ (reference sequence). Complete variable domain (other parts from reference TRBV13 and TRBJ1-2): AAGVIQSPRHLIKEKRETATLKCYPIPRHDTVYWYQQGPGQDPQFLISFYEKMQSDKGSIPDRFSAQQFSDYHSELNMSSLELGDSALYFCASSLWFAPGYIFGSGTRLTVV.

The chain recombines TRBV15 with TRBJ1-2, with TRBD1 matching 11 bases. Germline V CDR1 and CDR2: LNHNV, YYDKDF (reference sequence). The V and J ends lost 1 base and 0 bases, in that order; junction bases with no gene match: 4. This CDR3 is 17 amino acids long. As DNA, the CDR3 is TGTGCCACCAGCAGAGGGGACAGGGGGAAAGCTAACTATGGCTACACCTTC. Translation gives CATSRGDRGKANYGYTF. The complete variable domain, with remaining parts taken from reference TRBV15 and TRBJ1-2, reads DAMVIQNPRYQVTQFGKPVTLSCSQTLNHNVMYWYQQKSSQAPKLLFHYYDKDFNNEADTPDNFQSRRPNTSFCFLDIRSPGLGDTAMYLCATSRGDRGKANYGYTFGSGTRLTVV.

The chain is built from TRBV29-1 and TRBJ2-7; D unclear. This CDR3 has 14 residues. Per germline, CDR1 SQVTM and CDR2 ANQGSEA. Trimming removed 4 bases from V and 4 bases from J, with 17 bases in between. CDR3 residues: CSVVEPVAGYEQYF. The CDR3 region has the DNA TGCAGCGTTGTCGAGCCAGTGGCCGGTTACGAGCAGTACTTC.

This clonotype was recorded a few times. The chain employs TRBV3-1 and TRBJ1-3; D unclear. Germline assignment: CDR1 LGHDT and CDR2 YNNKEL (reference sequence). Trimming took 1 base from V and 0 from J, leaving 10 bases between them. The length of the CDR3 is 16 residues. The CDR3 protein is CASSQGILISGNTIYF. In nucleotides, the CDR3 is TGTGCCAGCAGCCAAGGAATTCTGATCTCTGGAAACACCATATATTTT.

The gene calls are TRBV24-1 and TRBJ2-3; TRBD1 matches at 8 bases. The J segment lost 6 bases and the V segment lost 3 bases, leaving 10 bases of the junction unmatched. Germline-derived CDR1 and CDR2 are KGHDR and SFDVKD. CDR3 length equals 16 residues. The CDR3 nucleotides read TGTGCCACCAGTGATGGCCGGACAGGGTTCATGGATACGCAGTATTTT. As protein: CATSDGRTGFMDTQYF.

The V and J genes are TRBV6-1 and TRBJ1-4, with D possibly being TRBD1 (5 bases). V gave up 4 bases and J gave up 2 bases, with 17 bases separating them. This CDR3 region has 17 residues. Germline assignment: CDR1 MNHNS and CDR2 SASEGT. The CDR3 DNA is TGTGCCAGCAGTGTTCTTCAGGGAAGGTCGACTAATGAAAAACTGTTTTTT. It encodes CASSVLQGRSTNEKLFF.

This clonotype was counted many times. The rearrangement joins TRBV20-1 to TRBJ1-6, with a tentative D call TRBD1 (6 bases). The CDR3 consists of 15 residues. Germline V lookup: CDR1 DFQATT, CDR2 SNEGSKA (reference sequence). The germline V and J ends were trimmed by 3 bases and 4 bases, with 13 bases remaining between them. The CDR3 nucleotides read TGCAGTGCTAGGGTGGGGGCAGGGTATAATTCACCCCTCCACTTT. It translates to CSARVGAGYNSPLHF.

This clonotype was seen at least ten times. This rearrangement joins TRBV5-5 to TRBJ2-3; D gene unclear. The length of the CDR3 is 15 residues. Germline CDR1 is SGHKS and CDR2 is YYEKEE (reference sequence). The germline V and J ends were trimmed by 3 bases and 2 bases, with 13 bases remaining between them. The CDR3: CASSYRRTNTDTQYF. The CDR3, as DNA: TGTGCCAGCAGCTACCGGAGAACTAACACAGATACGCAGTATTTT.

This chain connects TRBV28 to TRBJ1-2; D gene unclear. V lost 3 bases, J lost 5 bases, and 7 bases lay in between. The CDR3 length is 12 residues. Germline V CDR1 and CDR2: MDHEN, SYDVKM. The CDR3 DNA follows: TGTGCCAGCAGTTTGCCCGGTTATGGCTACACCTTC. Its protein product is CASSLPGYGYTF.

This clonotype appeared once. V and J are TRBV19 and TRBJ2-7, with 8 bases fitting TRBD2. The ends lost 9 bases at V and 7 bases at J; junction bases unmatched: 14. Germline V lookup: CDR1 LNHDA, CDR2 SQIVND (reference sequence). This CDR3 region has 14 residues. The CDR3 is CARRGGRTSLEQYF. CDR3 nucleotide sequence: TGTGCCAGAAGGGGCGGGAGGACCTCCTTAGAGCAGTACTTC.

Only a few counts were recorded for this clonotype. This may be a read error: a much more frequent sequence differs by one nucleotide. This chain joins TRBV5-1 and TRBJ2-2; maybe TRBD1 (5 bases). Germline CDR1 reads SGHRS; CDR2 reads YFSETQ. The CDR3 is 15 residues long. CDR3 nucleotides: TGCGCCAGCGGCTTGGCACAGGTGAACACCGGGGAGCTGTTTTTT. Its protein product is CASGLAQVNTGELFF.

With respect to this clonotype: One base away lies a much larger clone, so this may be a sequencing read error. The V call is TRBV12-3 or TRBV12-4, the J call TRBJ2-2, with TRBD1 matching 8 bases. This CDR3 spans 13 amino acids. With 6 bases clipped from V and 9 bases from J, the junction kept 6 bases outside the gene matches. The CDR3 here is CASRTGEVRELFF. The CDR3 DNA follows: TGTGCCAGCAGGACAGGGGAAGTCAGGGAGCTGTTTTTT.

V gene TRBV12-3 or TRBV12-4 combines with J gene TRBJ2-7; 7 bases fit TRBD1. Trimming at V came to 5 bases and at J to 0 bases, leaving 7 bases not matched to a gene. This CDR3 has 15 amino acids. The CDR3 DNA reads TGTGCCAGCAGTCGCCCGGGACAGAGCTCCTACGAGCAGTACTTC. The encoded protein is CASSRPGQSSYEQYF.

The chain's CDR3 is CASSLGQGAYEQYV. Here the CDR3 DNA reads TGTGCCAGCAGCTTGGGACAGGGGGCCTACGAGCAGTACGTC. The chain couples TRBV5-6 to TRBJ2-7; 9 nucleotides align to TRBD1. CDR1 and CDR2 (germline): SGHDT, YYEEEE. This CDR3 region has 14 residues. Trimming removed 0 bases from V and 2 bases from J; junction bases left unmatched: 0.

The rearrangement joins TRBV15 to TRBJ1-2; 9 bases agree with TRBD1. This CDR3 spans 14 amino acids. V lost 0 bases and J lost 8; bases outside the gene matches: 4. The germline V gene encodes CDR1 LNHNV and CDR2 YYDKDF (reference sequence). The CDR3 loop reads CATSRDTGGWGYTF. The DNA for the CDR3 is TGTGCCACCAGCAGAGACACAGGGGGCTGGGGCTACACCTTC.

The rearrangement uses TRBV18 and TRBJ1-4; the D gene is possibly TRBD1 (5 bases). The CDR3 loop spans 14 amino acids. Germline CDR1 KGHSH, CDR2 LQKENI. Trimming took off 3 bases at V and 3 bases at J, with 8 bases between the two ends. The CDR3 DNA follows: TGTGCCAGCTCACCGAGGGGTCCTAATGAAAAACTGTTTTTT. Its protein product is CASSPRGPNEKLFF.

This clonotype has just one count. The rearrangement uses TRBV19 and TRBJ1-2; TRBD1 aligns across 7 bases. Germline V gene data show CDR1 as LNHDA and CDR2 as SQIVND (reference sequence). The CDR3 is 15 amino acids. V lost 3 bases to trimming and J lost 4 bases; unmatched junction nucleotides: 8. CDR3 nucleotides: TGTGCCAGTAGTATCGTCGGCAGGGGGTGCTATGGCTACACCTTC. Its translation is CASSIVGRGCYGYTF. The full variable domain, completed using reference TRBV19 and TRBJ1-2, is DGGITQSPKYLFRKEGQNVTLSCEQNLNHDAMYWYRQDPGQGLRLIYYSQIVNDFQKGDIAEGYSVSREKKESFPLTVTSAQKNPTAFYLCASSIVGRGCYGYTFGSGTRLTVV.